The 8 T cell receptor beta chains below all came from one sample that was sequenced in a study of control samples from healthy donors and cancer patients. Sequenced by immunoSEQ multiplex PCR; TCRdb stores in-frame clones only, minus some. This table holds 100,000 to 150,000 clones, roughly nine tenths found once. Sequenced input: PBMCs. The receptors were gathered from a man between 50 and 59 years old with head and neck cancer.

The rearrangement uses TRBV30 and TRBJ1-6, with 7 bases aligning to TRBD1. CDR3 length equals 15 residues. Germline V gives CDR1 GTSNPN, CDR2 SVGIG (reference sequence). The V gene end was trimmed by 0 bases and the J gene end by 8 bases; junction bases not matched to a gene: 7. The CDR3 is CAWSVRRGRDSPLHF. The DNA for the CDR3 is TGTGCCTGGAGTGTACGAAGGGGGCGAGATTCACCCCTCCACTTT.

The V call is TRBV19, the J call TRBJ2-7; perhaps TRBD1 as D (5 bases). Trimming stripped 2 bases from V and 5 bases from J, with 10 bases between. The CDR3 is 13 residues long. Germline V CDR1 and CDR2: LNHDA, SQIVND (reference sequence). The CDR3, as DNA: TGTGCCAGTAGTATAAAGGGGCTCGACGAGCAGTACTTC. It is translated as CASSIKGLDEQYF.

This chain links TRBV5-6 with TRBJ2-7, with unresolved D. The CDR3 covers 12 residues. CDR1 is SGHDT, CDR2 YYEEEE, per germline. With 3 bases removed from V and 5 bases from J, the gap between germline ends came to 9 bases. The CDR3 DNA reads TGTGCCAGCAGCTCAAGGTATGACGAGCAGTACTTC. Translating gives CASSSRYDEQYF.

J is TRBJ2-2 and V is TRBV14; TRBD2 matches at 11 bases. Per the germline V gene, CDR1 is SGHDN and CDR2 is FVKESK. The CDR3 sequence is 18 residues long. Losses at the gene ends were 0 bases for V and 0 bases for J; bases not matched to a gene: 3. Here the CDR3 reads CASSQDSLAGANTGELFF. DNA of the CDR3: TGTGCCAGCAGCCAAGATTCACTAGCGGGAGCGAACACCGGGGAGCTGTTTTTT.

V gene TRBV3-1 (or the pseudogene TRBV3-2) combines with J gene TRBJ2-2; no clear D gene. The germline V gene encodes CDR1 LGHDT and CDR2 YNNKEL (reference sequence). Trimming left V 0 bases short and J 1 base short, with 3 bases between. This CDR3 has 14 residues. CDR3 sequence (DNA): TGTGCCAGCAGCCAAGATAGGAACACCGGGGAGCTGTTTTTT. Translation gives CASSQDRNTGELFF.

The gene calls are TRBV4-1 and TRBJ1-4, with 9 bases lining up with TRBD1. The germline CDR1 and CDR2 sequences are MGHRA and YSYEKL. J lost 8 bases, V lost 1 base, and 11 bases had no gene match. The CDR3 loop spans 17 amino acids. The CDR3 region is CASSQVEAGQGREKLFF. The CDR3 nucleotides read TGCGCCAGCAGCCAAGTAGAAGCGGGACAGGGAAGAGAAAAACTGTTTTTT.

The V gene is TRBV27, the J gene TRBJ2-7, with a possible D match to TRBD1 (6 bases). Germline V gene sequence: CDR1 MNHEY, CDR2 SMNVEV (reference sequence). Trimming took off 6 bases at V and 4 bases at J, with 19 bases between the two ends. The CDR3 contains 15 residues. The CDR3 loop reads CASSGDTGGFYEQYF. In DNA, the CDR3 is TGTGCCAGCAGCGGGGACACCGGAGGTTTTTACGAGCAGTACTTC.

The chain carries TRBV10-1 and TRBJ2-7; 7 bases match TRBD1. Germline V gene data show CDR1 as WNHNN and CDR2 as SYGVQD (reference sequence). This CDR3 comprises 13 residues. J was trimmed by 4 bases and V by 5 bases; bases with no gene match: 5. CDR3 sequence reads: CASSMRQGYEQYF. The CDR3 bases are TGCGCCAGCAGTATGCGACAGGGTTACGAGCAGTACTTC.